Listed below are T cell receptor beta chains from one sample, sequenced in a study of T-cell reconstitution after alpha-beta-depleted transplantation in children. From the PCR reads, TCRdb called clonotypes with MiXCR, one entry per CDR3 protein. The repertoire holds 700,000 or so distinct CDR3 sequences, with roughly 14% as singletons. Sequencing used PBMCs, obtained before TCRalphabeta/CD19-depleted stem cell transplant. These receptors originate from a girl under 10 years old with congenital amegakaryocytic thrombocytopenia, due to receive a stem cell transplant. CDR3s include the opening cysteine and the closing phenylalanine or tryptophan. Fields, in order: CDR3 DNA, CDR3 protein, J gene, D gene, V gene, clone size. D genes are given only for firm matches. For some rows the clone size is stated as once, few or many, or as a class when expanded; others skip it.

cdr3_nt: TGTGCCAGCAGCTGGACAGGTGGCGCCGAAAAACTGTTTTTT; cdr3_aa: CASSWTGGAEKLFF; j_call: TRBJ1-4; d_call: TRBD1; v_call: TRBV7-9; clone_size: many
cdr3_nt: TGTGCCAGCACCCGGATCTCTGGAAACACCATATATTTT; cdr3_aa: CASTRISGNTIYF; j_call: TRBJ1-3; d_call: .; v_call: TRBV3-1; clone_size: many
cdr3_nt: TGCGCCAGCAGCCTAAACGCGGCCCGTGAGCAGTTCTTC; cdr3_aa: CASSLNAAREQFF; j_call: TRBJ2-1; d_call: .; v_call: TRBV5-1; clone_size: many
cdr3_nt: TGCGCCAGCAGCTTGCCAGGGCTTGGAAATGAGCAGTTCTTC; cdr3_aa: CASSLPGLGNEQFF; j_call: TRBJ2-1; d_call: .; v_call: TRBV5-1; clone_size: many
cdr3_nt: TGTGCCAGCACCCCAGGGTATGGTGGCCCAGATACGCAGTATTTT; cdr3_aa: CASTPGYGGPDTQYF; j_call: TRBJ2-3; d_call: .; v_call: TRBV7-6; clone_size: many
cdr3_nt: TGCAGTGTGGGAGATACGCAGTATTTT; cdr3_aa: CSVGDTQYF; j_call: TRBJ2-3; d_call: .; v_call: TRBV20-1; clone_size: many
cdr3_nt: TGTGCCAGCTCAAGAGGACAGAACTACGAGCAGTACTTC; cdr3_aa: CASSRGQNYEQYF; j_call: TRBJ2-7; d_call: .; v_call: TRBV18; clone_size: few
cdr3_nt: TGCGCCAGCAGCTTAAACTTCCAGAGCTCCTACAATGAGCAGTTCTTC; cdr3_aa: CASSLNFQSSYNEQFF; j_call: TRBJ2-1; d_call: .; v_call: TRBV5-1; clone_size: many
cdr3_nt: TGCAGCGCCCTAGGGGGGGACAGTCCGCTTGAGCAGTTCTTC; cdr3_aa: CSALGGDSPLEQFF; j_call: TRBJ2-1; d_call: .; v_call: TRBV29-1; clone_size: few
cdr3_nt: TGCAGCGTTGTTCGGCTCCTGGTGAACACTGAAGCTTTCTTT; cdr3_aa: CSVVRLLVNTEAFF; j_call: TRBJ1-1; d_call: .; v_call: TRBV29-1; clone_size: many
cdr3_nt: TGCAGTGCTAGTTTCGGGAGCAACGCCTACGAGCAGTACTTC; cdr3_aa: CSASFGSNAYEQYF; j_call: TRBJ2-7; d_call: .; v_call: TRBV20-1; clone_size: .
cdr3_nt: TGCGCCAGCAGCCCGACTAGCGGGAGTAGAGAGACCCAGTACTTC; cdr3_aa: CASSPTSGSRETQYF; j_call: TRBJ2-5; d_call: TRBD2; v_call: TRBV4-1; clone_size: .
cdr3_nt: TGCAGTGCTAGAGGACTCCTCAAAGCGACGGCAGCGGAGAACTACGAGCAGTACTTC; cdr3_aa: CSARGLLKATAAENYEQYF; j_call: TRBJ2-7; d_call: .; v_call: TRBV20-1; clone_size: few
cdr3_nt: TGTGCCAGCAGTTTACTAAACTTATCCTACGAGCAGTACTTC; cdr3_aa: CASSLLNLSYEQYF; j_call: TRBJ2-7; d_call: .; v_call: TRBV28; clone_size: many
cdr3_nt: TGTGCCAGCAGCTTAGAAGGGTTTCCCTCCGGAGGCATTTCAGATACGCAGTATTTT; cdr3_aa: CASSLEGFPSGGISDTQYF; j_call: TRBJ2-3; d_call: .; v_call: TRBV7-3; clone_size: few
cdr3_nt: TGTGCCAGCAGCCCTCGACAGTATGAGACCCAGTACTTC; cdr3_aa: CASSPRQYETQYF; j_call: TRBJ2-5; d_call: .; v_call: TRBV14; clone_size: few
cdr3_nt: TGTGCCAGCAGCTCCCCTCAGGGGGGGGACACTGAAGCTTTCTTT; cdr3_aa: CASSSPQGGDTEAFF; j_call: TRBJ1-1; d_call: TRBD1; v_call: TRBV6-1; clone_size: many
cdr3_nt: TGTGCCAGCAGCCCCCACCCGGGAGTTGTCTACAATGAGCAGTTCTTC; cdr3_aa: CASSPHPGVVYNEQFF; j_call: TRBJ2-1; d_call: .; v_call: TRBV7-9; clone_size: few
cdr3_nt: TGCAGTGCTCGAGCGTACGGCCGTTTCACAGATACGCAGTATTTT; cdr3_aa: CSARAYGRFTDTQYF; j_call: TRBJ2-3; d_call: .; v_call: TRBV20-1; clone_size: many
cdr3_nt: TGTGCCAGCAGCGATGGACGGCCTAGCGGGAGGGGGAGTGAGCAGTTCTTC; cdr3_aa: CASSDGRPSGRGSEQFF; j_call: TRBJ2-1; d_call: TRBD2; v_call: TRBV5-8; clone_size: few
cdr3_nt: TGTGCCAGCGGGGACAGGGTAGATTGGGGAGTCAATCAGCCCCAGCATTTT; cdr3_aa: CASGDRVDWGVNQPQHF; j_call: TRBJ1-5; d_call: TRBD1; v_call: TRBV12-3/TRBV12-4; clone_size: many
cdr3_nt: TGTGCCAGCGGCCCTAGCGGGATCAATGAGCAGTTCTTC; cdr3_aa: CASGPSGINEQFF; j_call: TRBJ2-1; d_call: TRBD2; v_call: TRBV11-2; clone_size: .
cdr3_nt: TGTGCCAGCAGTTTAGGGGCCGGGACTAGCGAAGACTACGAGCAGTACTTC; cdr3_aa: CASSLGAGTSEDYEQYF; j_call: TRBJ2-7; d_call: TRBD2; v_call: TRBV12-3/TRBV12-4; clone_size: many
cdr3_nt: TGCGCCAGCAAGGACAGCAACACCGGGGAGCTGTTTTTT; cdr3_aa: CASKDSNTGELFF; j_call: TRBJ2-2; d_call: .; v_call: TRBV4-1; clone_size: many
cdr3_nt: TGCGCCAGCAGCGCGGGACAGGGGAATTTCGATGGCTACACCTTC; cdr3_aa: CASSAGQGNFDGYTF; j_call: TRBJ1-2; d_call: TRBD1; v_call: TRBV5-1; clone_size: many
cdr3_nt: TGCGCCAGCAGCGGACTAGCGGTGGCAGGAACCGGGGAGCTGTTTTTT; cdr3_aa: CASSGLAVAGTGELFF; j_call: TRBJ2-2; d_call: TRBD2; v_call: TRBV5-1; clone_size: many
cdr3_nt: TGTGCCAGCAGGGGGCTGATTGTACCACGGCACACCGGGGAGCTGTTTTTT; cdr3_aa: CASRGLIVPRHTGELFF; j_call: TRBJ2-2; d_call: .; v_call: TRBV12-3/TRBV12-4; clone_size: many
cdr3_nt: TGTGCCAGCAGTCCCGGGACTCCAAATGAGCAGTTCTTC; cdr3_aa: CASSPGTPNEQFF; j_call: TRBJ2-1; d_call: .; v_call: TRBV6-6; clone_size: many
cdr3_nt: TGTGCCACCCCAAAAATGGACAGTGACAATGAGCAGTTCTTC; cdr3_aa: CATPKMDSDNEQFF; j_call: TRBJ2-1; d_call: .; v_call: TRBV5-4; clone_size: few
cdr3_nt: TGCGCCAGCGGGAAGGGCGGCACAGATACGCAGTATTTT; cdr3_aa: CASGKGGTDTQYF; j_call: TRBJ2-3; d_call: .; v_call: TRBV5-1; clone_size: .
cdr3_nt: TGCGCCAGCAGCCCGCGTACCCTTCAGACAGGTCCGCTTAGCAATCAGCCCCAGCATTTT; cdr3_aa: CASSPRTLQTGPLSNQPQHF; j_call: TRBJ1-5; d_call: .; v_call: TRBV4-1; clone_size: .
cdr3_nt: TGTGCCAGCAGCCCGCGGACAGGGCCTCAAGAGACCCAGTACTTC; cdr3_aa: CASSPRTGPQETQYF; j_call: TRBJ2-5; d_call: TRBD1; v_call: TRBV7-9; clone_size: many
cdr3_nt: TGCAGCGCACGGCGGGAGTCCGCCTACAATGAGCAGTTCTTC; cdr3_aa: CSARRESAYNEQFF; j_call: TRBJ2-1; d_call: TRBD2; v_call: TRBV29-1; clone_size: .
cdr3_nt: TGTGCCAGCAGCCCCTTCGGGGGGGGCACAGATACGCAGTATTTT; cdr3_aa: CASSPFGGGTDTQYF; j_call: TRBJ2-3; d_call: TRBD2; v_call: TRBV7-3; clone_size: few
cdr3_nt: TGTGCCTGGAGTTGGGGGAGTAGCACCGGGGAGCTGTTTTTT; cdr3_aa: CAWSWGSSTGELFF; j_call: TRBJ2-2; d_call: .; v_call: TRBV30; clone_size: few
cdr3_nt: TGTGCCAGCAGCCAAAGGTTAGCGGATAACAATGAGCAGTTCTTC; cdr3_aa: CASSQRLADNNEQFF; j_call: TRBJ2-1; d_call: .; v_call: TRBV4-2; clone_size: many
cdr3_nt: TGCAGTGCCCTGGTAGTCACAGATACGCAGTATTTT; cdr3_aa: CSALVVTDTQYF; j_call: TRBJ2-3; d_call: .; v_call: TRBV20-1; clone_size: few
cdr3_nt: TGTGCCAGCAGCTCCTCCCTCGATAAGGAGCAGTTCTTC; cdr3_aa: CASSSSLDKEQFF; j_call: TRBJ2-1; d_call: .; v_call: TRBV7-9; clone_size: .
cdr3_nt: TGTGCCAGCAGCTTATTCACAGAGACCCAGTACTTC; cdr3_aa: CASSLFTETQYF; j_call: TRBJ2-5; d_call: .; v_call: TRBV7-9; clone_size: .
cdr3_nt: TGTGCCAGCAGTACCGGACAGGGCAATGAGCAGTTCTTC; cdr3_aa: CASSTGQGNEQFF; j_call: TRBJ2-1; d_call: TRBD1; v_call: TRBV6-5; clone_size: many
cdr3_nt: TGTGCCAGCAGTTCCTTCGACAGGTCCAATGAGCAGTTCTTC; cdr3_aa: CASSSFDRSNEQFF; j_call: TRBJ2-1; d_call: .; v_call: TRBV6-5; clone_size: few
cdr3_nt: TGCAGTGCTGAAAGGGGGGCTACAAACACCGGGGAGCTGTTTTTT; cdr3_aa: CSAERGATNTGELFF; j_call: TRBJ2-2; d_call: .; v_call: TRBV20-1; clone_size: few
cdr3_nt: TGCGCCAGCAGCTCACCTGGGGGTTCGGGCGCTGTGGATACGCAGTATTTT; cdr3_aa: CASSSPGGSGAVDTQYF; j_call: TRBJ2-3; d_call: .; v_call: TRBV5-1; clone_size: many
cdr3_nt: TGTGCCAGCAGTCTAGCCTCCCCACTAGCAGAGCTTAGGGGGGAGCAGTACTTC; cdr3_aa: CASSLASPLAELRGEQYF; j_call: TRBJ2-7; d_call: .; v_call: TRBV6-1; clone_size: .
cdr3_nt: TGTGCCATCAGGTCATCCATAGCGGGTCCCAATGAGCAGTTCTTC; cdr3_aa: CAIRSSIAGPNEQFF; j_call: TRBJ2-1; d_call: TRBD2; v_call: TRBV10-3; clone_size: many